The clone carrying this TCR beta chain has only a few counts. Its antigen is unidentified. These data originate in a study of human T cells and chemical hapten exposure. Overall study: Sensitization employed 2% DPC on roughly 2 cm by roughly 2 cm of upper inner arm skin.

Germline V CDR1 and CDR2: SQVTM, ANQGSEA. The V and J ends lost 5 bases and 4 bases respectively, with 9 bases between them. This CDR3 is built from 12 residues. Study outcomes and limitations: Expanded TCRs made up significantly more big CDR3 similarity clusters than controls did.

TCRdb redid the calling of the RACE reads with MiXCR, one entry per CDR3 protein. The data contain more than 90,000 distinct CDR3 sequences, roughly 11% of them singletons. Time point denoted: patch test 2, 6 weeks after DPC sensitization. Indicated treatment: therapeutic diphenylcyclopropenone sensitization with weekly scalp DPC. Sequences were derived from whole blood, sampled in connection with sensitization to the hapten diphenylcyclopropenone (DPC). This chain connects TRBV29-1 to TRBJ1-5, with D tentatively TRBD1 (5 bases). This clonotype was sampled from a woman between 35 and 50 years old with alopecia areata. Some clones in this sample may be carry-over from other donors' samples. The CDR3 loop is CSVLGENQPQHF. In nucleotides, the CDR3 is TGCAGCGTTCTGGGGGAGAATCAGCCCCAGCATTTT. The variable domain in full, with the rest retrieved from reference TRBV29-1 and TRBJ1-5, is SAVISQKPSRDICQRGTSLTIQCQVDSQVTMMFWYRQQPGQSLTLIATANQGSEATYESGFVIDKFPISRPNLTFSTLTVSNMSPEDSSIYLCSVLGENQPQHFGDGTRLSIL.